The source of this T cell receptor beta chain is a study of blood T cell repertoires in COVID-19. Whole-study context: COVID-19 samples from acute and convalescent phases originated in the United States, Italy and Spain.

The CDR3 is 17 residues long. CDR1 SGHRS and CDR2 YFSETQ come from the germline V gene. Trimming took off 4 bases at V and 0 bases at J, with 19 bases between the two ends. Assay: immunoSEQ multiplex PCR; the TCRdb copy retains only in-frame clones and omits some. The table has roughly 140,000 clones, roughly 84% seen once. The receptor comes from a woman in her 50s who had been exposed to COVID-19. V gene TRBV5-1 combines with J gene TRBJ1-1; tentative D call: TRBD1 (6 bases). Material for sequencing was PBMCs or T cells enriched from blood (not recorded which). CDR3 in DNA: TGCGCCAGCAGCATGGACAGACGGATGCTTATGAACACTGAAGCTTTCTTT. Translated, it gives CASSMDRRMLMNTEAFF.